This entry lists 32 T cell receptor beta chains sequenced from one sample in a study of blood T cell repertoires in COVID-19. Sequencing used immunoSEQ multiplex PCR; TCRdb keeps in-frame clones, though not all of them. Of roughly 22,000 clones detected, 82% appear once; the ten largest clones hold over 8%. Sequences were obtained from peripheral blood. These receptors came from a human donor in a cohort sampled during active COVID-19.

The chain couples TRBV5-6 to TRBJ2-4; 7 bases map to TRBD1. CDR1 SGHDT and CDR2 YYEEEE come from the germline V gene. CDR3 size: 14 residues. The ends lost 2 bases at V and 2 bases at J; junction bases unmatched: 1. This chain's CDR3 is CASSLQGSKNIQYF. CDR3 coding DNA: TGTGCCAGCAGCTTACAGGGGTCCAAAAACATTCAGTACTTC.

The chain recombines TRBV27 with TRBJ2-1, with 11 positions matching TRBD2. V gave up 4 bases and J gave up 6 bases; unmatched junction bases: 5. Germline V gene data show CDR1 as MNHEY and CDR2 as SMNVEV (reference sequence). This CDR3 contains 15 residues. The CDR3 loop reads CASSSLGLAVNEQFF. The CDR3 DNA follows: TGTGCCAGCAGTTCGCTGGGACTAGCGGTCAATGAGCAGTTCTTC.

The chain employs TRBV11-3 and TRBJ2-3; D may be TRBD2 (6 bases). Germline V gene data show CDR1 as SGHNT and CDR2 as YENEEA. V lost 5 bases to trimming and J lost 4 bases, with 13 bases between them. The CDR3 loop spans 14 amino acids. CDR3 nucleotide sequence: TGTGCCAGCAGCGGACGTGGAGGGGCAGATACGCAGTATTTT. As protein: CASSGRGGADTQYF.

V and J are TRBV24-1 and TRBJ2-1; 13 bases fit TRBD2. The CDR3 length is 17 residues. Germline CDR1 reads KGHDR; CDR2 reads SFDVKD. V trimming: 0 bases; J trimming: 7 bases; junction bases outside the gene matches: 5. The DNA of the CDR3 is TGTGCCACCAGTGATTTGGGACTAGCGGGAGCAGGAAATGAGCAGTTCTTC. Protein: CATSDLGLAGAGNEQFF.

This rearrangement joins TRBV7-9 to TRBJ1-4, with 7 bases matching TRBD1. This CDR3 is built from 15 residues. The V segment lost 5 bases and the J segment 7 bases; nucleotides outside the gene matches: 10. Germline CDR1 and CDR2: SEHNR and FQNEAQ (reference sequence). The CDR3 reads CASSPQGGLLEKLFF. CDR3 DNA sequence: TGTGCCAGCAGCCCACAAGGGGGCCTGCTTGAAAAACTGTTTTTT.

The genes are TRBV27 and TRBJ2-2; 7 nucleotides line up with TRBD2. This CDR3 has 14 amino acids. The germline gives CDR1 MNHEY, CDR2 SMNVEV (reference sequence). V gave up 6 bases and J gave up 1 base; unmatched junction bases: 2. CDR3 region: CASRLAVNTGELFF. The CDR3 DNA sequence: TGTGCCAGCAGGCTAGCGGTGAACACCGGGGAGCTGTTTTTT.

CDR3 nucleotide sequence: TGCAGCGTTGATCAGGGAGGGTTCTCCGAGCAGTACTTC. Translation: CSVDQGGFSEQYF. The V gene is TRBV29-1, the J gene TRBJ2-7; 7 nucleotides match TRBD2. With V trimmed by 3 bases and J by 6 bases, 8 bases remained unmatched. Per germline, CDR1 SQVTM and CDR2 ANQGSEA. The CDR3 runs 13 residues.

V is TRBV20-1 and J is TRBJ1-4; D remains ambiguous. Trimming stripped 5 bases from V and 10 bases from J, with 11 bases between. CDR1 and CDR2 from the germline V gene are DFQATT and SNEGSKA (reference sequence). The CDR3 extends over 11 amino acids. The CDR3 sequence: CSAERSGKLFF. CDR3 nucleotide sequence: TGCAGTGCTGAAAGGAGCGGAAAACTGTTTTTT.

This chain connects TRBV6-5 to TRBJ2-3, with 7 bases identical to TRBD1. The V and J ends lost 7 bases and 5 bases, in that order; junction bases with no gene match: 6. Germline V lookup: CDR1 MNHEY, CDR2 SVGAGI. This CDR3 is 13 amino acids long. The CDR3: CASKRDRVDTQYF. The CDR3 coding sequence is TGTGCCAGCAAAAGAGACAGGGTAGATACGCAGTATTTT.

The chain recombines TRBV6-2 or TRBV6-3 with TRBJ2-1, with TRBD2 matching over 12 bases. Germline V CDR1 and CDR2: MNHEY, SVGEGT. Trimming cost V 4 bases and J 4 bases; bases outside gene matches: 14. The CDR3 is made up of 19 amino acids. CDR3 in amino acids: CASSWARTTGLAGYNEQFF. The CDR3 DNA reads as TGTGCCAGCAGTTGGGCCAGGACCACTGGACTAGCGGGGTACAATGAGCAGTTCTTC.

CDR3 in amino acids: CASSPSGPGYEQYF. As DNA, the CDR3 is TGTGCCAGCAGCCCCAGCGGACCGGGCTACGAGCAGTACTTC. The rearrangement uses TRBV28 and TRBJ2-7; tentative D call: TRBD2 (5 bases). The CDR3 loop spans 14 amino acids. The V gene's germline CDR1 is MDHEN and CDR2 SYDVKM. Between the trimmed V and J ends, which lost 6 bases and 3 bases, there was a span of 15 bases.

This clone came up a few times. The chain has TRBV5-3 and TRBJ1-1, with 9 positions matching TRBD1. TRBV5-3 has ORF status, its function being uncertain. This CDR3 is built from 18 residues. J was trimmed by 0 bases and V by 0 bases; bases with no gene match: 9. In DNA form, the CDR3 reads TGTGCCAGAAGCTTGGCCTTAATCGGGACAGGGCTGAACACTGAAGCTTTCTTT. This sequence encodes CARSLALIGTGLNTEAFF.

The rearrangement uses TRBV9 and TRBJ1-1; 7 bases are shared with TRBD1. Trimming removed 4 bases from V and 4 bases from J; junction bases left unmatched: 10. The CDR3 is 15 residues long. Germline V gene data show CDR1 as SGDLS and CDR2 as YYNGEE. The CDR3 nucleotides read TGTGCCAGCAGCCCCCGGGGACAGACGCCCACTGAAGCTTTCTTT. Translating it yields CASSPRGQTPTEAFF.

The J gene is TRBJ2-1, the V gene TRBV6-6; 12 bases align to TRBD2. Germline V lookup: CDR1 MNHNY, CDR2 SVGAGI (reference sequence). The V gene end was trimmed by 5 bases and the J gene end by 4 bases; junction bases not matched to a gene: 9. The CDR3 sequence is 17 residues long. The CDR3 DNA sequence: TGTGCCAGCAGTCGAGGACTAGCGGGGATCTATTACAATGAGCAGTTCTTC. Its translation is CASSRGLAGIYYNEQFF.

The V gene is TRBV15, the J gene TRBJ2-5, with D possibly TRBD2 on 6 matching bases. Germline CDR1 and CDR2: LNHNV and YYDKDF (reference sequence). Trimming left V 5 bases short and J 5 bases short, with 12 bases between. The CDR3 sequence is 13 residues long. The CDR3 sequence is CATSGYAGETQYF. CDR3 nucleotide sequence: TGTGCCACCAGCGGTTATGCGGGGGAGACCCAGTACTTC.

The V call is TRBV19, the J call TRBJ1-6, with 7 bases lining up with TRBD1. After removal of 5 bases from V and 7 bases from J, the junction contained 5 bases not matched to a gene. The CDR3 is 14 residues long. Germline lookup yields CDR1 LNHDA and CDR2 SQIVND (reference sequence). The DNA for the CDR3 is TGTGCCAGTAGTCCCGGGACAGTCAATTCACCCCTCCACTTT. Its protein is CASSPGTVNSPLHF.

This sequence joins TRBV19 and TRBJ2-1; the D gene is possibly TRBD2 (6 bases). Per the germline V gene, CDR1 is LNHDA and CDR2 is SQIVND (reference sequence). The CDR3 consists of 17 residues. The germline V and J ends were trimmed by 2 bases and 2 bases, with 16 bases remaining between them. The CDR3 nucleotides read TGTGCCAGTAGTATAACAGTGCGGGACTTTACCTACAATGAGCAGTTCTTC. Translated, it gives CASSITVRDFTYNEQFF.

The gene calls are TRBV5-1 and TRBJ2-2; tentative D call: TRBD2 (5 bases). The V end was cut by 0 bases, the J end by 6 bases, with 12 bases between. Per germline, CDR1 SGHRS and CDR2 YFSETQ. The CDR3 is made up of 15 amino acids. CDR3 DNA: TGCGCCAGCAGCTTGGGTTCTAGCTCCCCCGGGGAGCTGTTTTTT. Protein: CASSLGSSSPGELFF. Using reference TRBV5-1 and TRBJ2-2 for the parts outside the CDR3, the full variable domain is KAGVTQTPRYLIKTRGQQVTLSCSPISGHRSVSWYQQTPGQGLQFLFEYFSETQRNKGNFPGRFSGRQFSNSRSEMNVSTLELGDSALYLCASSLGSSSPGELFFGEGSRLTVL.

The chain combines TRBV27 with TRBJ1-2; 10 positions agree with TRBD1. CDR1 MNHEY and CDR2 SMNVEV come from the germline V gene (reference sequence). V lost 8 bases, J lost 8 bases, and 17 bases stayed unmatched. This CDR3 is 16 amino acids long. In DNA form, the CDR3 reads TGTGCCAGCGGCCAGACAGGGGGCGAAAGATCGCGGGGCTACACCTTC. Its translation is CASGQTGGERSRGYTF.

This clone was seen a handful of times. The V gene is TRBV5-8, the J gene TRBJ2-1; the D gene is possibly TRBD1 (5 bases). The CDR3 spans 16 residues. V was clipped by 4 bases and J by 3 bases, with 17 bases between them. The V gene's germline CDR1 is SGHTS and CDR2 YDEGEE. CDR3 DNA: TGTGCCAGCAGCCCTGGCAGGGTGGTGGGCTACAATGAGCAGTTCTTC. Its protein is CASSPGRVVGYNEQFF.

The chain recombines TRBV4-3 with TRBJ1-2; D call uncertain. CDR3 length: 14 residues. V lost 4 bases and J lost 0, with 9 bases in between. From germline, CDR1 is LGHNA and CDR2 YSLEER. In DNA, the CDR3 is TGCGCCAGCAGCCGTAACAGAGCTAACTATGGCTACACCTTC. It translates to CASSRNRANYGYTF.

Only a few counts were recorded for this clone. This sequence joins TRBV3-1 (or the pseudogene TRBV3-2) and TRBJ1-6; the D gene is possibly TRBD1 (5 bases). Trimming cost V 2 bases and J 6 bases, with 11 bases left between them. In germline, CDR1 is LGHDT, CDR2 YNNKEL (reference sequence). This CDR3 comprises 15 residues. The CDR3 region has the DNA TGTGCCAGCAGCCAATTGAGAAGGGGTAATTCACCCCTCCACTTT. Translated, it gives CASSQLRRGNSPLHF.

The rearrangement links TRBV19 to TRBJ2-1; 14 bases fit TRBD2. V dropped 5 bases and J dropped 4; count of bases not matched to a gene: 7. Germline CDR1 is LNHDA and CDR2 is SQIVND (reference sequence). This CDR3 is built from 17 residues. In nucleotides, the CDR3 is TGTGCCAGTAGTCCCCGGACTAGCGGGGGGCCTTACAATGAGCAGTTCTTC. This sequence encodes CASSPRTSGGPYNEQFF. Drawing the rest from reference TRBV19 and TRBJ2-1, the complete variable domain is DGGITQSPKYLFRKEGQNVTLSCEQNLNHDAMYWYRQDPGQGLRLIYYSQIVNDFQKGDIAEGYSVSREKKESFPLTVTSAQKNPTAFYLCASSPRTSGGPYNEQFFGPGTRLTVL.

V usage is TRBV24-1 and J usage is TRBJ1-2; no clear D gene. With 7 bases removed from V and 6 bases from J, the gap between germline ends came to 8 bases. The germline V gene encodes CDR1 KGHDR and CDR2 SFDVKD. This CDR3 is 11 amino acids long. The chain's CDR3 is CATRGSHGYTF. The CDR3, as DNA: TGTGCCACCAGGGGGAGCCATGGCTACACCTTC.

Judged by abundance, this clone is medium-sized. J is TRBJ2-7 and V is TRBV6-6; D possibly corresponds to TRBD2 (5 bases). V shed 8 bases and J shed 4 bases, with 9 bases lying between them. Germline loops: CDR1 MNHNY, CDR2 SVGAGI (reference sequence). The length of the CDR3 is 11 residues. The CDR3 bases are TGTGCCAGCGGCGGGTGGTACGAGCAGTACTTC. Amino acids: CASGGWYEQYF.

Written as DNA, the CDR3 is TGTGCCAGCAGTGAAGGACTCGGGGGGCCACGGTACGAGCAGTACTTC. Residues: CASSEGLGGPRYEQYF. V gene TRBV6-1 combines with J gene TRBJ2-7, with TRBD2 as a possible D gene (7 bases). CDR1 is MNHNS, CDR2 SASEGT, per germline. The V gene lost 1 base and the J gene lost 4 bases, with 17 bases spanning the gap. The CDR3 covers 16 residues.

The gene calls are TRBV4-1 and TRBJ2-5, with 8 nucleotides matching TRBD1. The ends lost 4 bases at V and 2 bases at J; junction bases unmatched: 9. The CDR3 runs 16 residues. Germline CDR1 is MGHRA and CDR2 is YSYEKL. CDR3 DNA sequence: TGCGCCAGCAGCCGAACCGGGACAGGACTACAAGAGACCCAGTACTTC. Its translation: CASSRTGTGLQETQYF.

This clone showed up just a few times. The J gene is TRBJ1-4, the V gene TRBV29-1; D possibly corresponds to TRBD1 (6 bases). The CDR3 runs 14 residues. The V gene's germline CDR1 is SQVTM and CDR2 ANQGSEA. Between the trimmed V and J ends, which lost 7 bases and 0 bases, there was a span of 12 bases. CDR3 amino acids: CSARKGATNEKLFF. DNA for the CDR3: TGCAGCGCGAGAAAGGGGGCAACTAATGAAAAACTGTTTTTT.

With respect to this clone: One end of the junction varies from germline; a read error may be responsible. The chain joins TRBV28 to TRBJ1-3; D uncertain. Germline CDR1 reads MDHEN; CDR2 reads SYDVKM. This CDR3 is built from 10 residues. The CDR3 region is CASGGNTIYF. The CDR3 region has the DNA TGCGCATCGGGTGGAAACACCATATATTTT.

This sequence joins TRBV12-3 or TRBV12-4 and TRBJ2-5; D possibly corresponds to TRBD1 (6 bases). The CDR3 loop spans 13 amino acids. Trimming stripped 5 bases from V and 5 bases from J, with 12 bases between. In nucleotides, the CDR3 is TGTGCCAGCAGTCTCCAGGGGCACGAGACCCAGTACTTC. Protein sequence: CASSLQGHETQYF.

The rearrangement uses TRBV2 and TRBJ1-5; the D is unclear. The CDR3 runs to 12 residues. The V end lost 8 bases, the J end lost 4 bases, and 9 bases lay between the germline ends. CDR1 is SNHLY and CDR2 is FYNNEI in the germline V gene. CDR3 region: CASRVPNQPQHF. The CDR3 bases are TGTGCCAGCCGGGTCCCGAATCAGCCCCAGCATTTT.

This rearrangement joins TRBV11-1 to TRBJ2-1, with 8 bases identical to TRBD2. Germline V CDR1 and CDR2: SGHAT, FQDESV (reference sequence). This CDR3 has 16 residues. Losses at the gene ends were 0 bases for V and 5 bases for J; bases not matched to a gene: 6. This CDR3 is CASSLAGTRRDNEQFF. CDR3 sequence (DNA): TGTGCCAGCAGCTTAGCAGGGACTAGGAGGGACAATGAGCAGTTCTTC. The full variable domain, rest sourced from reference TRBV11-1 and TRBJ2-1, is EAEVAQSPRYKITEKSQAVAFWCDPISGHATLYWYRQILGQGPELLVQFQDESVVDDSQLPKDRFSAERLKGVDSTLKIQPAELGDSAMYLCASSLAGTRRDNEQFFGPGTRLTVL.